A single sample gave rise to the 28 T cell receptor beta chains below, sequenced in a study of spatial heterogeneity in lung cancer. TCRdb called the 5' RACE reads again in MiXCR, with one record for every CDR3 protein. The repertoire consists of fewer than 5,000 distinct CDR3 sequences, with roughly 24% occurring once and the leading ten covering about 26%. As for time point: sample taken at primary tumor resection. Sequencing was performed on whole RNA extracted from tumor and nontumor lung tissue, or from frozen PBMC, and the material was left unsorted. Specimen: PBMCs, collected at surgery. The receptors stem from a female donor with early-stage non-small cell lung cancer.

This clonotype ranks as medium-sized. Because this beta chain is a stray read in a library intended to capture alpha chains, its abundance should not be given much weight. V is TRBV12-3 or TRBV12-4 and J is TRBJ2-7; 11 nucleotides agree with TRBD2. This CDR3 contains 15 residues. The V and J ends lost 7 bases and 2 bases, in that order; junction bases with no gene match: 7. In DNA, the CDR3 is TGTGCCAGCACCCCTAGCGGGAGGTTGACCTACGAGCAGTACTTC. It translates to CASTPSGRLTYEQYF.

This clonotype has only a few counts. This beta chain came through as a stray read in a library set up for alpha chains, and its size says little. This chain's CDR3 is CASSLSQNDRGAETQYF. DNA of the CDR3: TGTGCCAGCAGTTTATCTCAAAACGACAGGGGCGCGGAGACCCAGTACTTC. V is TRBV28 and J is TRBJ2-5, with 8 bases matching TRBD1. J gave up 5 bases and V 1 base, and 12 bases lay outside the gene matches. CDR3 length: 17 amino acids. The germline gives CDR1 MDHEN, CDR2 SYDVKM.

This clonotype occurred a few times. This beta chain appears as a stray read in a library generated for alpha chains; its size is not informative. The chain combines TRBV27 with TRBJ2-5; 9 bases agree with TRBD2. The CDR3 contains 11 residues. Germline values: CDR1 MNHEY, CDR2 SMNVEV (reference sequence). Written as DNA, the CDR3 is TGTGCTGGTGGTAGCGGGAGTGCCCAGTACTTC. It is translated as CAGGSGSAQYF.

As concerns this clonotype: Because this beta chain is a stray read in a library intended to capture alpha chains, its abundance should not be given much weight. This rearrangement joins TRBV6-2 or TRBV6-3 to TRBJ2-6; tentatively, D is TRBD1 (6 bases). The CDR3 is 15 residues long. Trimming left V 5 bases short and J 0 bases short, with 8 bases between. Germline V gene data show CDR1 as MNHEY and CDR2 as SVGEGT. The CDR3 DNA reads TGTGCCAGCAGTAGGACAGACTCTGGGGCCAACGTCCTGACTTTC. Protein: CASSRTDSGANVLTF.

This clonotype occurred once. This beta chain is an unintended read in a library built for alpha chains; its size means little. This sequence joins TRBV7-2 and TRBJ2-1; D unresolved. Germline V lookup: CDR1 SGHTA, CDR2 FQGNSA. The CDR3 length is 16 residues. Trimming pared 1 base from V and 8 bases from J, leaving 18 bases between. As DNA, the CDR3 is TGTGCCAGCAGCTTAGTGGGCGGCACGACCTCGGATGAGCAGTTCTTC. Its translation is CASSLVGGTTSDEQFF.

Points on this clonotype: For a library built for alpha chains, this beta chain is a stray read; little rests on its size. CDR3 loop: CASSPGTGRSSGELFF. For the CDR3, the DNA is TGCGCCAGCAGCCCCGGGACAGGTCGGAGCTCCGGGGAGCTGTTTTTT. This chain uses TRBV4-3 with TRBJ2-2, with TRBD1 matching over 8 bases. This CDR3 contains 16 residues. The germline CDR1 and CDR2 sequences are LGHNA and YSLEER. J gave up 6 bases and V 4 bases, and 10 bases lay outside the gene matches.

Points on this clonotype: With the library built for alpha chains, this beta chain is off target and its frequency is not meaningful. The chain combines TRBV20-1 with TRBJ2-3; 12 bases map to TRBD2. The CDR3 extends over 13 amino acids. Germline lookup yields CDR1 DFQATT and CDR2 SNEGSKA (reference sequence). With V trimmed by 7 bases and J by 7 bases, 6 bases remained unmatched. The CDR3 reads CSVRTSGTHTQYF. The CDR3 coding sequence is TGCAGTGTTCGGACTAGCGGGACCCATACGCAGTATTTT.

For this clonotype: This beta chain is off target for a library built for alpha chains, so its abundance means little. This rearrangement joins TRBV4-3 to TRBJ2-7; the match to TRBD2 covers 8 bases. Trimming took 0 bases from V and 3 from J; bases not matched to a gene: 10. CDR3 length: 17 residues. Germline-derived CDR1 and CDR2 are LGHNA and YSLEER. CDR3: CASSQDWGEREIYEQYF. DNA of the CDR3: TGCGCCAGCAGCCAAGATTGGGGGGAGCGGGAGATCTACGAGCAGTACTTC.

In the case of this clonotype: This beta chain is an off-target read within a library intended for alpha chains, so its frequency means little. J is TRBJ2-2 and V is TRBV24-1, with TRBD2 as a possible D gene (5 bases). The length of the CDR3 is 15 residues. Trimming removed 2 bases from V and 6 bases from J, with 12 bases in between. Germline-derived CDR1 and CDR2 are KGHDR and SFDVKD. CDR3 sequence: CATSDSRSEAGELFF. Written as DNA, the CDR3 is TGTGCCACCAGTGATTCCCGATCGGAGGCCGGGGAGCTGTTTTTT.

About this clonotype itself: As an off-target read in a library built for alpha chains, this beta chain has a frequency of little significance. The chain employs TRBV7-8 and TRBJ2-3; D is ambiguous. With 5 bases removed from V and 2 bases from J, the gap between germline ends came to 11 bases. The CDR3 extends over 14 amino acids. Germline V gene data show CDR1 as SGHVS and CDR2 as FQNEAQ. In DNA form, the CDR3 reads TGTGCCAGCAGCGCAGTCCCACTCACAGATACGCAGTATTTT. Its protein product is CASSAVPLTDTQYF.

This clonotype was detected a few times. Little can be read into the size of this beta chain, an off-target read in a library designed for alpha chains. This chain joins TRBV4-3 and TRBJ2-4, with D unresolved. The CDR3 runs to 18 residues. Germline CDR1 reads LGHNA; CDR2 reads YSLEER. The V and J ends lost 4 bases and 2 bases respectively, with 21 bases between them. In DNA, the CDR3 is TGCGCCAGCAGCCCCAAGTTCCCCAGCCCTGGGTCCAAAAACATTCAGTACTTC. Encoded protein: CASSPKFPSPGSKNIQYF.

This clonotype is labeled medium-sized. Since the library was made to target alpha chains, this beta chain is a stray read and its abundance is not meaningful. The gene calls are TRBV6-4 and TRBJ2-1, with 9 bases identical to TRBD2. V lost 3 bases, J lost 7 bases, and 7 bases stayed unmatched. The CDR3 extends over 15 amino acids. Germline CDR1 reads MRHNA; CDR2 reads SNTAGT. Here the CDR3 DNA reads TGTGCCAGCAGTGAAGGGGGACTAGCCGCAAATGAGCAGTTCTTC. This translates into CASSEGGLAANEQFF.

Comments on this clonotype: The library was designed around alpha chains, so this beta chain is a stray read whose abundance carries little weight. The gene calls are TRBV12-3 or TRBV12-4 and TRBJ2-3, with 8 bases fitting TRBD2. Unmatched junction bases numbered 9, after V lost 3 bases and J lost 4 bases. The CDR3 is 16 residues long. CDR3 sequence reads: CASSFKPTGGADTQYF. CDR3 nucleotides: TGTGCCAGCAGTTTTAAACCTACCGGGGGGGCAGATACGCAGTATTTT.

On this clonotype itself: A library made for alpha chains picked up this beta chain off target, so its size means little. This chain connects TRBV27 to TRBJ2-4, with D possibly called TRBD1 or TRBD2 (5 bases each). CDR1 MNHEY and CDR2 SMNVEV come from the germline V gene (reference sequence). The V and J ends lost 3 bases and 9 bases respectively, with 12 bases between them. The CDR3 length is 13 residues. The CDR3 DNA sequence: TGTGCCAGCAGTTTCGGGACGTCGGGCATTCAGTACTTC. It is translated as CASSFGTSGIQYF.

In its sample, this clonotype ranks as medium-sized. As an off-target read in a library built for alpha chains, this beta chain has a frequency of little significance. In DNA, the CDR3 is TGTGCCAGCAGCGTAGAGGGCGGCACCTACGAGCAGTACTTC. This sequence encodes CASSVEGGTYEQYF. The chain joins TRBV9 to TRBJ2-7; no reliable D call. Trimming stripped 0 bases from V and 2 bases from J, with 9 bases between. There are 14 residues in the CDR3. CDR1 and CDR2 from the germline V gene are SGDLS and YYNGEE. Using reference TRBV9 and TRBJ2-7 for the parts outside the CDR3, the full variable domain is DSGVTQTPKHLITATGQRVTLRCSPRSGDLSVYWYQQSLDQGLQFLIQYYNGEERAKGNILERFSAQQFPDLHSELNLSSLELGDSALYFCASSVEGGTYEQYFGPGTRLTVT.

By its share, this clonotype is medium-sized. The library was built for alpha chains, so this beta chain is an off-target read and its size means little. The chain couples TRBV10-2 to TRBJ2-7; 10 bases map to TRBD2. This CDR3 contains 15 residues. Losses at the gene ends were 6 bases for V and 2 bases for J; bases not matched to a gene: 7. Germline assignment: CDR1 WSHSY and CDR2 SAAADI. This chain's CDR3 is CASRDSGRGAYEQYF. CDR3 DNA: TGCGCCAGCAGAGACAGCGGGAGGGGCGCCTACGAGCAGTACTTC.

This clonotype was found a few times. Being off target in a library aimed at alpha chains, this beta chain has a size of little meaning. CDR3 amino acids: CASQSRDGIQYF. In DNA, the CDR3 is TGTGCCAGCCAGTCTAGGGACGGCATTCAGTACTTC. The chain employs TRBV7-2 and TRBJ2-4; D possibly uses TRBD1 or TRBD2 (5 bases each). Germline CDR1 SGHTA, CDR2 FQGNSA. V gave up 8 bases and J gave up 9 bases, with 14 bases separating them. The CDR3 spans 12 residues.

This clonotype is medium-sized. The library was built for alpha chains, so this beta chain is an off-target read and its size means little. V and J are TRBV7-9 and TRBJ2-7; D is unclear. The CDR3 is 14 amino acids. V was cut by 0 bases and J by 5 bases, with 11 bases left in between. CDR1 is SEHNR and CDR2 is FQNEAQ in the germline V gene (reference sequence). DNA for the CDR3: TGTGCCAGCAGCTTAGCTGGGGTTACGGACGAGCAGTACTTC. The encoded protein is CASSLAGVTDEQYF.

About this clonotype itself: Since the library was made to target alpha chains, this beta chain is a stray read and its abundance is not meaningful. The rearrangement uses TRBV5-1 and TRBJ2-6, with TRBD2 identical over 7 bases. J gave up 5 bases and V 3 bases, and 11 bases lay outside the gene matches. The germline gives CDR1 SGHRS, CDR2 YFSETQ. This CDR3 contains 17 residues. The CDR3 loop is CASSSGEGPLRANVLTF. CDR3 nucleotide sequence: TGCGCCAGCAGCTCTGGGGAGGGCCCGCTCAGGGCCAACGTCCTGACTTTC.

This clonotype was seen more than once but under ten times. A library prepared for alpha chains yielded this beta chain as an off-target read; its size is of little meaning. V usage is TRBV29-1 and J usage is TRBJ2-1; D gene ambiguous. V was trimmed by 2 bases and J by 2 bases, leaving 16 bases between them. This CDR3 contains 16 residues. Germline V gene data show CDR1 as SQVTM and CDR2 as ANQGSEA. CDR3 in DNA: TGCAGCGTTGAATTCCTCTCTAGATATCCCTACAATGAGCAGTTCTTC. Amino acid sequence: CSVEFLSRYPYNEQFF.

Regarding this clonotype: Found in a library prepared for alpha chains, this beta chain is an off-target read, and its abundance has little meaning. The chain recombines TRBV12-3 or TRBV12-4 with TRBJ2-7; 7 nucleotides align to TRBD2. V shed 1 base and J 12 bases; nucleotides not matched to a gene: 12. The CDR3 sequence is 14 residues long. The CDR3 sequence is CASSLGASGGARYF. The DNA for the CDR3 is TGTGCCAGCAGTTTAGGGGCTAGCGGCGGGGCCAGGTACTTC.

Worth noting for this clonotype: The library was prepared for alpha chains; this beta chain is a stray read, so its frequency means little. This chain connects TRBV6-1 to TRBJ1-2; TRBD1 matches at 10 bases. The V segment lost 5 bases and the J segment 4 bases; nucleotides outside the gene matches: 7. The CDR3 length is 15 residues. Germline CDR1 and CDR2: MNHNS and SASEGT. The chain's CDR3 is CASSSPGQGPYGYTF. In nucleotides, the CDR3 is TGTGCCAGCAGTTCACCGGGACAGGGGCCCTATGGCTACACCTTC.

This clonotype has just a few counts. Because this beta chain is a stray read in a library intended to capture alpha chains, its abundance should not be given much weight. This chain uses TRBV28 with TRBJ2-7; tentative D call: TRBD2 (6 bases). The CDR3 consists of 12 residues. Germline assignment: CDR1 MDHEN and CDR2 SYDVKM. V was shortened by 6 bases and J by 7 bases, with 13 bases between the two germline ends. CDR3 loop: CASRTGVGEQYF. In DNA, the CDR3 is TGTGCCAGCAGGACGGGAGTCGGTGAGCAGTACTTC.

As for this clonotype: Because the library targeted alpha chains, this beta chain is an off-target read whose size means little. This rearrangement joins TRBV28 to TRBJ2-2, with 7 bases fitting TRBD2. CDR3 size: 15 residues. Germline V gene lookup returns CDR1 MDHEN and CDR2 SYDVKM. V shed 6 bases, J shed 5 bases, and the junction held 9 bases outside the gene matches. CDR3: CASSRTLGGTGELFF. The DNA of the CDR3 is TGTGCCAGCAGCCGGACACTGGGGGGGACCGGGGAGCTGTTTTTT.

This clonotype has only a few counts. Because the library targeted alpha chains, this beta chain is an off-target read whose size means little. The chain employs TRBV4-3 and TRBJ2-1, with 11 bases that match TRBD2. Trimming at V came to 3 bases and at J to 4 bases, leaving 5 bases not matched to a gene. Germline CDR1 is LGHNA and CDR2 is YSLEER. The CDR3 loop spans 16 amino acids. The CDR3 here is CASSQGLAGGYNEQFF. The CDR3 DNA reads TGCGCCAGCAGCCAGGGGCTAGCGGGAGGATACAATGAGCAGTTCTTC.

This clonotype has only a few counts. This beta chain turned up in a library designed for alpha chains; as an off-target read, its abundance says little. The gene calls are TRBV9 and TRBJ2-3, with D perhaps assigned TRBD1 or TRBD2 (5 bases each). Trimming left V 1 base short and J 5 bases short, with 8 bases between. CDR3 size: 13 residues. Per germline, CDR1 SGDLS and CDR2 YYNGEE. The DNA for the CDR3 is TGTGCCAGCAGCGTAATGAGGGGAGATACGCAGTATTTT. Translation gives CASSVMRGDTQYF.

A few counts support this clonotype. This beta chain came through as a stray read in a library set up for alpha chains, and its size says little. The gene calls are TRBV9 and TRBJ2-3, with 9 positions matching TRBD2. Germline CDR1 SGDLS, CDR2 YYNGEE. The CDR3 totals 15 residues. Germline trimming cut 3 bases from V and 6 bases from J; bases unmatched to any gene: 8. The CDR3 here is CASSGGGLAYDTQYF. DNA of the CDR3: TGTGCCAGCAGCGGCGGGGGACTAGCATACGATACGCAGTATTTT.

By share of the sample, this clonotype is medium-sized. The size of this beta chain means little, since it is a stray read in a library made for alpha chains. This sequence joins TRBV11-3 and TRBJ2-3; D ambiguous. Germline assignment: CDR1 SGHNT and CDR2 YENEEA. V lost 5 bases to trimming and J lost 0 bases, with 15 bases between them. The CDR3 extends over 16 amino acids. The DNA of the CDR3 is TGTGCCAGCAGCACCACAGTACTTGAAAGCACAGATACGCAGTATTTT. Its protein product is CASSTTVLESTDTQYF.